The 15 T cell receptor beta chains below were found in one sample sequenced in a study of blood T cell repertoires in COVID-19. This table comes from immunoSEQ multiplex PCR, and its TCRdb copy is limited to in-frame clones, with some not included. The table has under 250,000 clones, 65% to 90% seen once. Sequencing was carried out using peripheral blood. These receptors were collected from a woman aged 70 to 79 with acute or convalescent COVID-19.

This clone was counted many times. The same CDR3 arises from other DNA sequences in this sample as well. J is TRBJ1-5 and V is TRBV10-1, with D perhaps TRBD1 (5 bases). The CDR3 runs to 15 residues. Trimming stripped 3 bases from V and 11 bases from J, with 20 bases between. CDR1 is WNHNN, CDR2 SYGVQD, per germline (reference sequence). The CDR3 loop is CASSEIAGVPGAQHF. As DNA, the CDR3 is TGCGCCAGCAGTGAAATTGCGGGTGTCCCGGGGGCCCAGCATTTT.

This clone appeared a few times. This rearrangement joins TRBV7-2 to TRBJ2-1; D might be TRBD1 (8 bases). Trimming removed 4 bases at V and 3 bases at J, with 19 bases between. The CDR3 contains 17 residues. Germline CDR1 is SGHTA and CDR2 is FQGNSA. CDR3 DNA sequence: TGTGCCAGCAGCTCACAGGGGGGGGGCCGCTTCTACAATGAGCAGTTCTTC. It encodes CASSSQGGGRFYNEQFF.

The rearrangement links TRBV19 to TRBJ1-2; tentative D call: TRBD1 (5 bases). CDR3 length equals 15 residues. The V and J ends lost 4 bases and 3 bases respectively, with 15 bases between them. Germline CDR1 reads LNHDA; CDR2 reads SQIVND (reference sequence). This chain's CDR3 is CASSTPGLPHYGYTF. DNA for the CDR3: TGTGCCAGTAGTACCCCGGGACTCCCTCACTATGGCTACACCTTC.

The rearrangement joins TRBV18 to TRBJ1-1; no firm D call. Trimming stripped 2 bases from V and 5 bases from J, with 12 bases between. In germline, CDR1 is KGHSH, CDR2 LQKENI. This CDR3 contains 14 residues. This chain's CDR3 is CASSPSFGLTEAFF. The CDR3 DNA reads TGTGCCAGCTCACCATCATTCGGTCTGACTGAAGCTTTCTTT.

The chain recombines TRBV7-8 with TRBJ2-7, with a possible D match to TRBD1 (5 bases). The CDR3 runs 14 residues. CDR1 and CDR2 (germline): SGHVS, FQNEAQ. V lost 5 bases, J lost 3 bases, and 14 bases lay in between. The CDR3 is CASSPKRQIYEQYF. The CDR3 DNA reads as TGTGCCAGCAGCCCGAAAAGACAGATCTACGAGCAGTACTTC.

This clone was seen only once. The J gene is TRBJ1-2, the V gene TRBV5-6, with 9 bases lining up with TRBD1. The CDR3 has 14 amino acids. Germline V gives CDR1 SGHDT, CDR2 YYEEEE. V lost 4 bases, J lost 5 bases, and 6 bases stayed unmatched. CDR3 amino acids: CASSPSGTGYGYTF. CDR3 in DNA: TGTGCCAGCAGCCCCTCCGGGACAGGGTATGGCTACACCTTC.

The gene calls are TRBV5-1 and TRBJ1-3; D is possibly TRBD1 (5 bases). Between the trimmed V and J ends, which lost 0 bases and 1 base, there was a span of 5 bases. Germline V CDR1 and CDR2: SGHRS, YFSETQ. The CDR3 consists of 14 residues. The CDR3 nucleotides read TGCGCCAGCAGCTTGGCAGGGTCTGGAAACACCATATATTTT. Protein product: CASSLAGSGNTIYF.

The rearrangement joins TRBV6-2 or TRBV6-3 to TRBJ2-7; D is unclear. The CDR3 is made up of 13 amino acids. V was shortened by 2 bases and J by 6 bases, with 11 bases between the two germline ends. Germline V gives CDR1 MNHEY, CDR2 SVGEGT. CDR3 residues: CASSYTITGEQYF. The CDR3 DNA follows: TGTGCCAGCAGTTACACGATAACGGGCGAGCAGTACTTC.

This sequence joins TRBV19 and TRBJ1-2; D possibly corresponds to TRBD1 (6 bases). Germline V gene lookup returns CDR1 LNHDA and CDR2 SQIVND (reference sequence). There are 18 residues in the CDR3. The ends were cut back, 5 bases at V and 1 base at J, with 23 bases in the middle. CDR3 residues: CASSPSRRTGSVNYGYTF. CDR3 nucleotide sequence: TGTGCCAGTAGTCCTTCTAGACGTACAGGGTCCGTTAACTATGGCTACACCTTC.

The chain has TRBV2 and TRBJ2-2; 7 bases map to TRBD1. In germline, CDR1 is SNHLY, CDR2 FYNNEI. CDR3 length equals 13 residues. The V gene end was trimmed by 10 bases and the J gene end by 4 bases; junction bases not matched to a gene: 6. The CDR3 sequence: CANKGGFTGELFF. DNA for the CDR3: TGTGCCAACAAAGGGGGCTTCACCGGGGAGCTGTTTTTT.

The rearrangement joins TRBV14 to TRBJ1-1, with TRBD1 identical over 8 bases. Germline V CDR1 and CDR2: SGHDN, FVKESK. V gave up 2 bases and J gave up 1 base; unmatched junction bases: 6. This CDR3 has 16 residues. The chain's CDR3 is CASSQRTGIRNTEAFF. The DNA for the CDR3 is TGTGCCAGCAGCCAACGGACAGGGATCCGGAACACTGAAGCTTTCTTT.

This sequence joins TRBV6-5 and TRBJ1-2; a weak D match, TRBD1 (6 bases). Deletions cut 10 bases from V and 0 bases from J, with 9 bases between. CDR1 and CDR2 from the germline V gene are MNHEY and SVGAGI. CDR3 size: 12 residues. Written as DNA, the CDR3 is TGTGCCATCTGGACAGCTAACTATGGCTACACCTTC. It specifies CAIWTANYGYTF.

This clone was seen more than once but under ten times. V gene TRBV18 combines with J gene TRBJ1-1, with TRBD1 identical over 8 bases. This CDR3 has 15 residues. CDR1 is KGHSH, CDR2 LQKENI, per germline. V dropped 3 bases and J dropped 1; count of bases not matched to a gene: 4. CDR3 nucleotides: TGTGCCAGCTCACCGATACAGGGGGAGAACACTGAAGCTTTCTTT. It yields the protein CASSPIQGENTEAFF.

This clone has more than one count but fewer than ten. The J gene is TRBJ2-1, the V gene TRBV9; D perhaps matches TRBD2 (6 bases). Trimming left V 4 bases short and J 6 bases short, with 17 bases between. CDR1 and CDR2 (germline): SGDLS, YYNGEE. The CDR3 is made up of 15 amino acids. CDR3 loop: CASSPTPGLPNEQFF. The CDR3 DNA sequence: TGTGCCAGCAGCCCGACCCCTGGACTACCCAATGAGCAGTTCTTC.

CDR3 in amino acids: CASSLLRQGNTEAFF. CDR3 sequence (DNA): TGTGCCAGCAGTTTACTCCGACAGGGGAACACTGAAGCTTTCTTT. The chain is built from TRBV28 and TRBJ1-1; 7 bases agree with TRBD1. The CDR3 has 15 residues. The germline V gene encodes CDR1 MDHEN and CDR2 SYDVKM. V shed 2 bases and J 1 base; nucleotides not matched to a gene: 4.